The 11 T cell receptor beta chains given below trace back to one sample, sequenced in a study of OX40 agonist ivuxolimab in advanced cancers. Sequencing was performed with immunoSEQ multiplex PCR; in TCRdb, only in-frame clones are kept and a portion is missing. This sample has 65,000 to 80,000 clones, with approximately 80% found just once. The sequencing used CD4+ or CD8+ T cells sorted from blood, collected in a trial of the OX40 agonist ivuxolimab. These receptors came from an adult with an advanced solid tumor such as melanoma, head and neck, liver or kidney cancer.

Points on this clone: Within the sample, other DNA sequences also encode this same CDR3. The rearrangement uses TRBV2 and TRBJ2-5, with TRBD2 matching over 12 bases. The germline V gene encodes CDR1 SNHLY and CDR2 FYNNEI. J gave up 1 base and V 6 bases, and 3 bases lay outside the gene matches. This CDR3 has 15 residues. The CDR3 reads CASSEGLAGQETQYF. The CDR3 nucleotides read TGTGCCAGCAGCGAGGGACTAGCGGGCCAAGAGACCCAGTACTTC. Full variable domain (rest looked up from reference TRBV2 and TRBJ2-5): EPEVTQTPSHQVTQMGQEVILRCVPISNHLYFYWYRQILGQKVEFLVSFYNNEISEKSEIFDDQFSVERPDGSNFTLKIRSTKLEDSAMYFCASSEGLAGQETQYFGPGTRLLVL.

This sequence joins TRBV6-6 and TRBJ2-6, with D tentatively TRBD1 or TRBD2 (5 bases each). This CDR3 region has 15 residues. Germline V lookup: CDR1 MNHNY, CDR2 SVGAGI (reference sequence). The ends were cut back, 5 bases at V and 2 bases at J, with 10 bases in the middle. The CDR3 bases are TGTGCCAGCAGTCCGGGGCTTACTGGGGCCAACGTCCTGACTTTC. As protein: CASSPGLTGANVLTF.

This CDR3 is CASSDGAGGAEQYV. The CDR3 bases are TGTGCCAGCAGTGATGGGGCTGGGGGGGCCGAGCAGTACGTC. The genes are TRBV6-1 and TRBJ2-7; maybe TRBD2 (7 bases). Germline lookup yields CDR1 MNHNS and CDR2 SASEGT. This CDR3 is 14 amino acids long. V was trimmed by 3 bases and J by 6 bases, leaving 15 bases between them.

This clone was seen a handful of times. The V and J genes are TRBV30 and TRBJ2-7, with 7 bases lining up with TRBD2. This CDR3 comprises 14 residues. Germline CDR1 and CDR2: GTSNPN and SVGIG (reference sequence). CDR3 nucleotides: TGTGGCCTTCGATATGCGGGAGTTTCCCACGAGCAGTACTTC. Translating it yields CGLRYAGVSHEQYF.

This clone was seen a few times. The chain uses TRBV6-1 and TRBJ1-2; D gene uncertain. The CDR3 contains 12 residues. Per the germline V gene, CDR1 is MNHNS and CDR2 is SASEGT. Trimming removed 3 bases from V and 7 bases from J, with 9 bases in between. The DNA of the CDR3 is TGTGCCAGCAGTGACGCCGGACCTGGCTACACCTTC. Translating it yields CASSDAGPGYTF.

The chain is built from TRBV30 and TRBJ2-1; tentatively, D is TRBD1 (6 bases). CDR1 GTSNPN and CDR2 SVGIG come from the germline V gene (reference sequence). The CDR3 length is 14 residues. V shed 2 bases and J shed 4 bases, with 12 bases lying between them. In DNA, the CDR3 is TGTGCCTGGAGTTTGACAGGAGTGTACAATGAGCAGTTCTTC. It yields the protein CAWSLTGVYNEQFF.

Only a few counts were recorded for this clone. The rearrangement links TRBV7-8 to TRBJ2-3; D ambiguous. The CDR3 is made up of 13 amino acids. V lost 0 bases to trimming and J lost 2 bases, with 3 bases between them. Per the germline V gene, CDR1 is SGHVS and CDR2 is FQNEAQ. CDR3 bases: TGTGCCAGCAGCTTAGCGCACACAGATACGCAGTATTTT. This translates into CASSLAHTDTQYF. The full variable domain, with the rest looked up from reference TRBV7-8 and TRBJ2-3, is GAGVSQSPRYKVAKRGQDVALRCDPISGHVSLFWYQQALGQGPEFLTYFQNEAQLDKSGLPSDRFFAERPEGSVSTLKIQRTQQEDSAVYLCASSLAHTDTQYFGPGTRLTVL.

The genes are TRBV5-5 and TRBJ2-7; D perhaps matches TRBD1 (5 bases). The V and J ends lost 3 bases and 0 bases respectively, with 13 bases between them. CDR3 length: 15 amino acids. The germline CDR1 and CDR2 sequences are SGHKS and YYEKEE (reference sequence). The CDR3, as DNA: TGTGCCAGCAGCTGGACATGGACCCACTCCTACGAGCAGTACTTC. Its protein is CASSWTWTHSYEQYF.

V and J are TRBV7-3 and TRBJ2-1; D may be TRBD1 or TRBD2 (5 bases each). Germline V lookup: CDR1 SGHTA, CDR2 FQGTGA. The CDR3 extends over 12 amino acids. The V end lost 1 base, the J end lost 8 bases, and 6 bases lay between the germline ends. The CDR3 bases are TGTGCCAGCAGCTTAATGGGGGATGAGCAGTTCTTC. Translated: CASSLMGDEQFF.

The gene calls are TRBV5-8 and TRBJ2-7; D is perhaps TRBD1 or TRBD2 (6 bases each). With 7 bases removed from V and 2 bases from J, the gap between germline ends came to 13 bases. This CDR3 region has 13 residues. Germline CDR1 and CDR2: SGHTS and YDEGEE. The CDR3 sequence: CASGRRDTYEQYV. CDR3 nucleotide sequence: TGTGCCAGCGGTCGGCGGGACACCTACGAGCAGTACGTC.

The chain recombines TRBV4-1 with TRBJ2-5; the D call may be TRBD1 or TRBD2 (5 bases each). Between the trimmed V and J ends, which lost 0 bases and 6 bases, there was a span of 14 bases. The CDR3 is 15 amino acids. Germline assignment: CDR1 MGHRA and CDR2 YSYEKL. The CDR3 nucleotides read TGCGCCAGCAGCCAAGATGAGGGACGGTCGAAGACCCAGTACTTC. Its protein product is CASSQDEGRSKTQYF.